The 15 T cell receptor beta chains listed next were all sequenced from one sample in a study of T cells after yellow fever vaccination. TCRdb reanalysed the 5' RACE reads using MiXCR and keeps one entry per CDR3 protein. The table shows hundreds of thousands of distinct CDR3 sequences, with approximately 13% occurring only once. This material consisted of PBMCs, taken on the day of the yellow fever booster vaccination. The receptors derive from a man aged 25 to 45 who received the YFV17D yellow fever vaccine.

This clonotype turned up a few times. The rearrangement links TRBV7-8 to TRBJ1-2; 7 nucleotides line up with TRBD1. V lost 3 bases to trimming and J lost 2 bases; unmatched junction nucleotides: 3. The CDR3 has 14 amino acids. The germline CDR1 and CDR2 sequences are SGHVS and FQNEAQ. CDR3 in amino acids: CASSFGTANYGYTF. In nucleotides, the CDR3 is TGTGCCAGCAGCTTTGGGACAGCAAACTATGGCTACACCTTC.

This chain connects TRBV5-1 to TRBJ2-3, with a weak D call TRBD1 (5 bases). Trimming stripped 6 bases from V and 5 bases from J, with 7 bases between. Looked up from germline, CDR1 is SGHRS and CDR2 is YFSETQ. This CDR3 region has 11 residues. CDR3 residues: CASKGEDTQYF. For the CDR3, the DNA is TGCGCCAGCAAAGGGGAAGATACGCAGTATTTT.

The CDR3 DNA sequence: TGTGCCAGCTCCGCAACAGGGGAGGCGGAGACCCAGTACTTC. It specifies CASSATGEAETQYF. The chain couples TRBV5-4 to TRBJ2-5; tentative D call: TRBD1 (7 bases). V was trimmed by 7 bases and J by 5 bases, leaving 18 bases between them. Germline V gives CDR1 SGHNT, CDR2 YYREEE (reference sequence). CDR3 length: 14 residues.

This clonotype has ten or more counts. V gene TRBV4-3 combines with J gene TRBJ1-5, with no clear D. The CDR3 spans 15 residues. V gave up 0 bases and J gave up 6 bases, with 12 bases separating them. Germline lookup yields CDR1 LGHNA and CDR2 YSLEER. CDR3 coding DNA: TGCGCCAGCAGCCAAGATCGAGGAACCGGTCAGCCCCAGCATTTT. Translating it yields CASSQDRGTGQPQHF.

This clonotype showed up just a few times. V usage is TRBV5-6 and J usage is TRBJ2-3; D call uncertain. Trimming took 4 bases from V and 4 from J, leaving 16 bases between them. Germline values: CDR1 SGHDT, CDR2 YYEEEE. The CDR3 contains 15 residues. DNA of the CDR3: TGTGCCAGCAGCCGCGGACGTGGTGAATCAGATACGCAGTATTTT. It encodes CASSRGRGESDTQYF.

This chain uses TRBV27 with TRBJ2-2; the match to TRBD1 covers 10 bases. Germline CDR1 is MNHEY and CDR2 is SMNVEV (reference sequence). The CDR3 is made up of 19 amino acids. V lost 4 bases and J lost 4; bases outside the gene matches: 15. The CDR3 bases are TGTGCCAGCAGTTCCCCAATACTAGTCCGGGACAGGGGCACCGGGGAGCTGTTTTTT. It is translated as CASSSPILVRDRGTGELFF.

This chain links TRBV12-3 or TRBV12-4 with TRBJ2-1, with a possible D match to TRBD2 (5 bases). V lost 5 bases, J lost 13 bases, and 15 bases lay in between. This CDR3 comprises 12 residues. This chain's CDR3 is CASSGLRLFQFF. The CDR3 nucleotides read TGTGCCAGCAGTGGACTGAGACTTTTCCAGTTCTTC.

This clonotype turned up a few times. The V gene is TRBV29-1, the J gene TRBJ2-1; D perhaps matches TRBD2 (6 bases). CDR3 length: 10 residues. Trimming took 6 bases from V and 8 from J, leaving 8 bases between them. Germline CDR1 SQVTM, CDR2 ANQGSEA. CDR3 DNA sequence: TGCAGCGTGTCGGGGGATGAGCAGTTCTTC. Translation gives CSVSGDEQFF.

The chain recombines TRBV7-8 with TRBJ2-3, with TRBD1 matching over 9 bases. This CDR3 has 15 amino acids. J lost 3 bases, V lost 5 bases, and 6 bases had no gene match. The germline gives CDR1 SGHVS, CDR2 FQNEAQ. CDR3 sequence: CASSPRDRETDTQYF. In nucleotides, the CDR3 is TGTGCCAGCAGCCCCCGGGACAGGGAGACAGATACGCAGTATTTT.

The chain employs TRBV20-1 and TRBJ1-6; TRBD1 agrees at 7 bases. V trimming: 0 bases; J trimming: 4 bases; junction bases outside the gene matches: 6. Germline assignment: CDR1 DFQATT and CDR2 SNEGSKA (reference sequence). The CDR3 length is 16 residues. The CDR3, as DNA: TGCAGTGCTAGAGAAGGGGGGACAGCGTATAATTCACCCCTCCACTTT. This sequence encodes CSAREGGTAYNSPLHF.

The V gene is TRBV12-3 or TRBV12-4, the J gene TRBJ2-1, with a weak D call TRBD2 (6 bases). Trimming removed 7 bases at V and 0 bases at J, with 13 bases between. The CDR3 extends over 15 amino acids. CDR3 bases: TGTGCCAGCATCCTGGACGGGGGCTCCTACAATGAGCAGTTCTTC. Protein sequence: CASILDGGSYNEQFF.

The V call is TRBV6-1, the J call TRBJ2-5, with D hard to call. The CDR3 extends over 14 amino acids. Trimming left V 6 bases short and J 4 bases short, with 15 bases between. The germline gives CDR1 MNHNS, CDR2 SASEGT. The CDR3 nucleotides read TGTGCCAGCAGCGCCCCGGGCAGTCTAGAGACCCAGTACTTC. Residues: CASSAPGSLETQYF.

This clonotype was picked up a small number of times. The rearrangement uses TRBV7-2 and TRBJ2-7; D remains ambiguous. This CDR3 has 14 residues. Germline values: CDR1 SGHTA, CDR2 FQGNSA. The V gene lost 2 bases and the J gene lost 1 base, with 9 bases spanning the gap. The CDR3, as DNA: TGTGCCAGCAGCTTAAGCACCAATTCCTACGAGCAGTACTTC. It specifies CASSLSTNSYEQYF. The whole variable domain, remainder taken from reference TRBV7-2 and TRBJ2-7, is GAGVSQSPSNKVTEKGKDVELRCDPISGHTALYWYRQSLGQGLEFLIYFQGNSAPDKSGLPSDRFSAERTGGSVSTLTIQRTQQEDSAVYLCASSLSTNSYEQYFGPGTRLTVT.

This clonotype has a handful of counts. CDR3 sequence (DNA): TGTGCCACCAGGACAGGGGTGTACGAGCAGTACTTC. Its protein is CATRTGVYEQYF. The rearrangement joins TRBV28 to TRBJ2-7, with TRBD1 matching over 9 bases. V lost 10 bases and J lost 4; bases outside the gene matches: 5. The CDR3 is made up of 12 amino acids. CDR1 is MDHEN, CDR2 SYDVKM, per germline.

CDR3 protein: CASSYSNSPLHF. CDR3 in DNA: TGTGCCAGCAGTTACTCAAATTCACCCCTCCACTTT. This chain links TRBV6-5 with TRBJ1-6; D is unclear. Germline loops: CDR1 MNHEY, CDR2 SVGAGI. This CDR3 comprises 12 residues. The germline V and J ends were trimmed by 0 bases and 7 bases, with 1 base remaining between them.